The sequence of this TCR beta chain was determined in a study of blood T cell repertoires in COVID-19. As for the study in general: From the United States, Italy and Spain came samples of acute and convalescent COVID-19. Sources were T cells, B-cell-depleted T cells, or PBMCs; the material itself was cDNA or gDNA.

Methods used by the authors: Nucleated cell number was recorded as an estimate derived from reference gene primer amplification. The table came from immunoSEQ multiplex PCR; TCRdb's copy has only in-frame clones and leaves some out. V and J calls and clone size are given by that table; D and trimming were obtained from the DNA. The top ten clones hold more than 5% of a sample with about 140,000 clones, around nine tenths of them seen once. V gave up 6 bases and J gave up 4 bases, with 16 bases separating them. The CDR3 consists of 15 residues. CDR1 and CDR2 from the germline V gene are LNHDA and SQIVND (reference sequence).

This receptor was taken from a human donor in a cohort sampled during active COVID-19. Specimen: peripheral blood. The chain is built from TRBV19 and TRBJ1-5, with D perhaps TRBD1 (5 bases). The chain's CDR3 is CASSHRIQVNQPQHF. The CDR3 DNA is TGTGCCAGTAGCCATCGGATACAGGTAAATCAGCCCCAGCATTTT. Using reference TRBV19 and TRBJ1-5 for the parts outside the CDR3, the full variable domain is DGGITQSPKYLFRKEGQNVTLSCEQNLNHDAMYWYRQDPGQGLRLIYYSQIVNDFQKGDIAEGYSVSREKKESFPLTVTSAQKNPTAFYLCASSHRIQVNQPQHFGDGTRLSIL.